Sequencing of this T cell receptor beta chain was carried out in a study of early stage breast cancer tumors. Study background: Most invasive tumors, about 70% of the 16, were ER+/PR+/HER2-. Approximately 9.4-fold was the mean read coverage per sample. Study results and limitations: Tumor and normal breast were distinguished via blood comparison in about 90% of the 16 patients. Enriched TCRB sequences shared across patients were mostly commonly generated sequences.

As regards this clone: Its antigen is as yet unknown.

Germline V gene data show CDR1 as LNHDA and CDR2 as SQIVND (reference sequence). CDR3 size: 14 residues. Germline trimming cut 6 bases from V and 8 bases from J; bases unmatched to any gene: 6. Sequencing used immunoSEQ multiplex PCR; TCRdb keeps in-frame clones, though not all of them. The repertoire includes fewer than 25,000 clones, about two thirds of them detected once, and 9.9% sits in the top ten. V gene TRBV19 combines with J gene TRBJ2-4, with 11 bases aligning to TRBD1. Sequencing was done on a sample of breast tumor tissue. The TCR sequence derives from a person aged 55 to 75 with breast cancer. The DNA for the CDR3 is TGTGCCAGTAGGGACAGGGGGCTGGGGGACATTCAGTACTTC. It translates to CASRDRGLGDIQYF.